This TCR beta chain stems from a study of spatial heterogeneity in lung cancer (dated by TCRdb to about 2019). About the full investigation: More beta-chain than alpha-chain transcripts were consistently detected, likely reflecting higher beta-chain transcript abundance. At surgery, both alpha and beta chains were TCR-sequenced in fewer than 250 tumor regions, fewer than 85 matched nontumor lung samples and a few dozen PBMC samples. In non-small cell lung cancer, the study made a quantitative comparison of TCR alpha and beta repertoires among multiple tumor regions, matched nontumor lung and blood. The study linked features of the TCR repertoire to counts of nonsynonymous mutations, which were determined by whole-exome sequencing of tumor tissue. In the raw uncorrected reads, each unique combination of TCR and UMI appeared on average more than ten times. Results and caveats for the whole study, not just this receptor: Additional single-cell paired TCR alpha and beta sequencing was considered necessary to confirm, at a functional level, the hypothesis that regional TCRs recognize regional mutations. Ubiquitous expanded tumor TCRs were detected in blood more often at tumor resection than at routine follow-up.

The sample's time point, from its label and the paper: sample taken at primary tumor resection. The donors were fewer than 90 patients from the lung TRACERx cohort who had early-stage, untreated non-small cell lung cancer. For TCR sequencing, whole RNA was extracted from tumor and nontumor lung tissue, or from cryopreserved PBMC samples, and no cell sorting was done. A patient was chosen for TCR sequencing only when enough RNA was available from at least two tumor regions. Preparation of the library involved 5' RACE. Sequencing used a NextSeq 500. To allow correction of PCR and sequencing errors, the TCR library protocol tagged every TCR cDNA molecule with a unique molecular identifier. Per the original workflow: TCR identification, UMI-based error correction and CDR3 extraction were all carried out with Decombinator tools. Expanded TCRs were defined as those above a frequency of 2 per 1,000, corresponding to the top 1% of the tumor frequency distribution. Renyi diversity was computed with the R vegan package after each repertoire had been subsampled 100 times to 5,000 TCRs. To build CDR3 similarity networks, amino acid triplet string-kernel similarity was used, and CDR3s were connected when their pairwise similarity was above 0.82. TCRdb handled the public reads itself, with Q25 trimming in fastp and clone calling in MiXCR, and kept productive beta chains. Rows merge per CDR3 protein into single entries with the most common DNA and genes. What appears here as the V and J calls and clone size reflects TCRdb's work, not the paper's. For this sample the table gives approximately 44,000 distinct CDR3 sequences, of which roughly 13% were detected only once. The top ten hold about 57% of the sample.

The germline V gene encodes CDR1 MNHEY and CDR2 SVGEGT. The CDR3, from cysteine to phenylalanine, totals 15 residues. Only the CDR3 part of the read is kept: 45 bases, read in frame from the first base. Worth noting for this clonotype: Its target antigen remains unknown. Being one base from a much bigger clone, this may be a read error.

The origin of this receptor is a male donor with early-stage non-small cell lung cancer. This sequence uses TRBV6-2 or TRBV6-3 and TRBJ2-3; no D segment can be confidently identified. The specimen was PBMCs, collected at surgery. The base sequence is TGTGTCAGCAGTTACAATGAGCCTAGCACAGATACGCAGTATTTT. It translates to CVSSYNEPSTDTQYF.